A selection of T cell receptor beta chains follows, all from one sample in a study of blood T cell repertoires in COVID-19. The repertoire was sequenced with immunoSEQ multiplex PCR; TCRdb's copy has only in-frame clones and lacks some. The table lists about 130,000 clones, about 83% of them singletons. Specimen: peripheral blood. The origin of the receptors is a man aged 60-69 years with acute or convalescent COVID-19. Both conserved end residues are part of each CDR3. The D gene is left open where the match is weak. Size is stated for part of the rows, as once, few or many counts, or as a class when the clone is expanded.

d_call clone_size j_call v_call cdr3_aa cdr3_nt
. once TRBJ2-6 TRBV18 CASSPSGNTAGANVLTF TGTGCCAGCTCCCCTTCGGGGAACACGGCTGGGGCCAACGTCCTGACTTTC
TRBD1 . TRBJ2-1 TRBV5-4 CASSVDRGQVNEQFF TGTGCCAGCAGCGTTGACAGGGGGCAGGTCAATGAGCAGTTCTTC
TRBD1 few TRBJ1-2 TRBV5-6 CASSLGRRGLYGYTF TGTGCCAGCAGCTTGGGGCGCAGGGGGCTTTATGGCTACACCTTC
TRBD1 . TRBJ1-4 TRBV5-1 CASSLEMTGSNEKLFF TGCGCCAGCAGCTTGGAAATGACAGGGTCGAATGAAAAACTGTTTTTT
TRBD1 once TRBJ2-7 TRBV15 CATSRSYRGGHEQYF TGTGCCACCAGCAGATCTTACAGGGGTGGGCACGAGCAGTACTTC
TRBD1 once TRBJ1-1 TRBV5-1 CASSPYRGADLNTEAFF TGCGCCAGCAGCCCCTACAGGGGCGCAGACCTTAACACTGAAGCTTTCTTT
. . TRBJ1-2 TRBV11-3 CASSPPGGGYTF TGTGCCAGCAGCCCCCCCGGAGGTGGCTACACCTTC
. . TRBJ2-3 TRBV10-3 CATLGASTDTQYF TGTGCCACCCTTGGGGCTAGCACAGATACGCAGTATTTT
TRBD1 once TRBJ2-2 TRBV5-1 CASSDPRDRGNTGELFF TGCGCCAGCAGCGACCCCCGGGACAGGGGGAACACCGGGGAGCTGTTTTTT
TRBD2 few TRBJ2-1 TRBV2 CASSQGLAGGEHFYNEQFF TGTGCCAGCAGCCAGGGACTAGCGGGAGGGGAACACTTCTACAATGAGCAGTTCTTC
. . TRBJ2-3 TRBV28 CASSSAAFRIQGLRQDTQYF TGTGCCAGCAGTAGTGCCGCGTTCCGAATACAGGGCCTTCGGCAGGATACGCAGTATTTT
. . TRBJ2-1 TRBV4-2 CASSHEVSGRYNEQFF TGTGCCAGCAGCCACGAGGTTAGCGGCCGATACAATGAGCAGTTCTTC
. . TRBJ1-2 TRBV3-1/TRBV3-2 CASSQDRVGGYTF TGTGCCAGCAGCCAAGACAGGGTTGGAGGCTACACCTTC
. . TRBJ2-3 TRBV15 CATSVNRGTDTQYF TGTGCCACCAGCGTAAACAGGGGCACAGATACGCAGTATTTT
. . TRBJ1-3 TRBV21-1 CASSKSGDREGGNTIYF TGTGCCAGCAGCAAAAGTGGGGACAGGGAGGGTGGAAACACCATATATTTT
TRBD2 . TRBJ2-3 TRBV18 CASSLEAGGIDTQYF TGTGCCAGCTCACTAGAAGCGGGAGGGATAGATACGCAGTATTTT
TRBD1 . TRBJ1-2 TRBV18 CASSPDRGTGYTF TGTGCCAGCTCACCTGACAGGGGGACTGGCTACACCTTC
TRBD2 . TRBJ2-3 TRBV15 CATSRGTSGSTDTQYF TGTGCCACCAGCAGAGGGACTAGCGGGTCAACAGATACGCAGTATTTT
. . TRBJ1-1 TRBV6-5 CASSYRGNTEAFF TGTGCCAGCAGTTACAGGGGAAACACTGAAGCTTTCTTT
TRBD2 once TRBJ2-4 TRBV27 CASSRQPGRAQNIQYF TGTGCCAGCAGCCGCCAGCCTGGGAGGGCTCAAAACATTCAGTACTTC
TRBD1 . TRBJ1-3 TRBV6-5 CASSMGTGAGNTIYF TGTGCCAGCTCCATGGGGACAGGAGCTGGAAACACCATATATTTT
TRBD1 . TRBJ2-7 TRBV24-1 CATSDPRQGSSYEQYF TGTGCCACCAGTGACCCGAGACAGGGAAGCTCCTACGAGCAGTACTTC
. . TRBJ2-3 TRBV6-2/TRBV6-3 CASSDRSRGPDTQYF TGTGCCAGCAGTGACCGTAGCAGGGGTCCAGATACGCAGTATTTT
. . TRBJ2-4 TRBV5-1 CASRDGFAVKAKNIQYF TGCGCCAGCAGGGATGGTTTTGCGGTAAAGGCCAAAAACATTCAGTACTTC
TRBD1 . TRBJ1-5 TRBV5-1 CASSTGTGNQPQHF TGCGCCAGCAGCACCGGGACAGGCAATCAGCCCCAGCATTTT
TRBD2 . TRBJ2-6 TRBV19 CASSMRGSGANVLTF TGTGCCAGTAGTATGCGGGGGTCAGGGGCCAACGTCCTGACTTTC
. . TRBJ1-1 TRBV29-1 CSVEGRMNTEAFF TGCAGCGTTGAGGGGAGAATGAACACTGAAGCTTTCTTT
TRBD2 . TRBJ2-3 TRBV29-1 CSVEDRAGAADTQYF TGCAGCGTTGAAGATAGGGCGGGAGCGGCAGATACGCAGTATTTT
. . TRBJ2-2 TRBV5-1 CASSLARAGIGELFF TGCGCCAGCAGCTTGGCCAGGGCAGGGATCGGGGAGCTGTTTTTT
TRBD2 . TRBJ2-6 TRBV24-1 CATSALGTSGANVLTF TGTGCCACCAGTGCCCTCGGGACTAGCGGGGCCAACGTCCTGACTTTC
. . TRBJ1-2 TRBV19 CASFEDGYTF TGTGCCAGTTTTGAGGATGGCTACACCTTC
TRBD2 . TRBJ2-1 TRBV9 CASSVGTGGYNEQFF TGTGCCAGCAGCGTAGGGACGGGGGGCTACAATGAGCAGTTCTTC
TRBD2 . TRBJ2-5 TRBV7-8 CASSLLAGGYQETQYF TGTGCCAGCAGCTTACTAGCGGGGGGGTACCAAGAGACCCAGTACTTC
TRBD2 . TRBJ2-1 TRBV7-2 CASSLVASGYNEQFF TGTGCCAGCAGCTTAGTGGCTAGCGGTTACAATGAGCAGTTCTTC
TRBD1 . TRBJ1-2 TRBV2 CAIDPQGARGYTF TGTGCCATAGACCCCCAGGGGGCTCGAGGCTACACCTTC
TRBD2 once TRBJ2-1 TRBV28 CASSPPSSGGGEQFF TGTGCCAGCAGTCCCCCTTCTAGCGGGGGAGGGGAGCAGTTCTTC
. . TRBJ1-1 TRBV19 CAARSLGNTEAFF TGTGCCGCCCGTTCCCTAGGGAACACTGAAGCTTTCTTT
TRBD1 once TRBJ2-7 TRBV14 CASSPYRGQGAAYEQYF TGTGCCAGCAGCCCCTATCGAGGGCAGGGGGCTGCCTACGAGCAGTACTTC
TRBD1 once TRBJ1-1 TRBV5-5 CASSLTRQGIAEAFF TGTGCCAGCAGCTTGACAAGACAGGGGATAGCTGAAGCTTTCTTT
. . TRBJ1-5 TRBV3-1/TRBV3-2 CASSPTVNQPQHF TGTGCCAGCAGCCCGACAGTCAATCAGCCCCAGCATTTT
TRBD2 few TRBJ2-7 TRBV2 CASSTGLAAHYEQYF TGTGCCAGCAGCACGGGACTAGCGGCTCACTACGAGCAGTACTTC
. . TRBJ1-2 TRBV5-4 CASSPRAAGPQANYGYTF TGTGCCAGCAGCCCCCGGGCGGCGGGGCCTCAAGCTAACTATGGCTACACCTTC